This paragraph covers one T cell receptor (beta chain) sequence. The antigen is undetermined. CDR1 and CDR2 (germline): SGHTA, FQGNSA. Trimming removed 2 bases from V and 2 bases from J, with 7 bases in between. The CDR3 runs to 14 residues. This entry is derived from a study of T cell responses to AZD1222 COVID-19 vaccine. Points from the study as a whole: Baseline serology detected seropositivity in only 6 or 7 AZD1222 recipients.

TCRdb's table, derived via immunoSEQ multiplex PCR, lists solely in-frame clones and lacks some. The table records 160,000 or so clones, 75% to 90% of them present only once. The V call is TRBV7-2, the J call TRBJ1-5; D gene ambiguous. The sequence came from an adult who received the MenACWY meningococcal vaccine as a control. Source: peripheral blood, taken 28 days after the second dose of the MenACWY control vaccine. Written as DNA, the CDR3 is TGTGCCAGCAGCTTAACCGGGGGCAATCAGCCCCAGCATTTT. It is translated as CASSLTGGNQPQHF.